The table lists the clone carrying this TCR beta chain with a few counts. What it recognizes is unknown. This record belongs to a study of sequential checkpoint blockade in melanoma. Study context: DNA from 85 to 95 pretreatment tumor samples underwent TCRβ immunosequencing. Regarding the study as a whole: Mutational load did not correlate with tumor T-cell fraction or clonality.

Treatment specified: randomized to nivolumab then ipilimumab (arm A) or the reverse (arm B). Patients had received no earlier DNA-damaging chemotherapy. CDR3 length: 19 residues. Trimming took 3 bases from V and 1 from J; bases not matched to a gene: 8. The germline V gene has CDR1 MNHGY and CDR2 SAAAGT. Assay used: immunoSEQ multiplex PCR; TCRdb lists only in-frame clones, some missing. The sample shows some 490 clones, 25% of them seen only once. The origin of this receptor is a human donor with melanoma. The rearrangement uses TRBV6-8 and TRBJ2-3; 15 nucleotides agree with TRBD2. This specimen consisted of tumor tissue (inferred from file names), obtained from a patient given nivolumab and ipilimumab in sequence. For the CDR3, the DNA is TGTGCCAGCAGTTATTTCGGGACTAGCGGGAGGCAAGGCACAGATACGCAGTATTTT. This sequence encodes CASSYFGTSGRQGTDTQYF.